These 30 T cell receptor delta chains came from one sample sequenced in a study of gamma-delta T cells after stem cell transplantation. TCRdb called clones from the RT-PCR reads again using CATT. Found here are roughly 1,500 delta-chain clones, 6% to 9.5% of them singletons; the top ten hold 50% to 60%. The specimen was gamma-delta T cells. These receptors were taken from a human donor. It is not recorded whose cells these are; they may come from a transplant donor.

This clone was counted between two and nine times. This DNA translates differently at residue 5 from the TCRdb protein, which is that of a much larger clone; a read error is likely, and the protein shown is the DNA's own translation. The J gene is TRDJ1, the V gene TRDV2; the match to TRDD3 covers 13 bases. Germline V lookup: CDR1 GEAIGNYY, CDR2 EKD. The CDR3 is made up of 17 amino acids. V lost 3 bases, J lost 8 bases, and 14 bases stayed unmatched. The CDR3, as DNA: TGTGCCTGTGACGCCCTACTGGGGGATACGATCGGCGGCAAACTCATCTTT. It is translated as CACDALLGDTIGGKLIF.

Worth noting for this clone: A far bigger clonotype differs at one base, so this is likely a read error. The same CDR3 arises from other DNA sequences in this sample as well. The chain uses TRDV2 and TRDJ1; TRDD3 might be the D (7 bases). The germline gives CDR1 GEAIGNYY, CDR2 EKD. This CDR3 comprises 20 residues. The DNA for the CDR3 is TGTGCCTGTGACTCGGTCCTACGTAATGGGGGACGGGCGTACACCGATAAACTCATCTTC. The encoded protein is CACDSVLRNGGRAYTDKLIF.

This clone was counted between two and nine times. It is likely a read error: a sequence one base away is far more abundant. Other DNA sequences in the same sample also yield this CDR3. CDR3 sequence: CACDPLEVLGNTDKLIF. The CDR3 region has the DNA TGTGCCTGTGATCCCCTTGAGGTACTGGGGAACACCGATAAACTCATCTTT. The V and J genes are TRDV2 and TRDJ1; TRDD3 agrees at 7 bases. CDR3 length: 17 residues. Germline lookup yields CDR1 GEAIGNYY and CDR2 EKD. Trimming removed 4 bases from V and 0 bases from J; junction bases left unmatched: 13.

In its sample, this clone was seen a few times. A much larger clone lies a single base off, so this may be a read error. Other DNA sequences within the sample encode an identical CDR3. The rearrangement links TRDV2 to TRDJ1; 8 bases align to TRDD3. CDR3 length: 16 residues. In germline, CDR1 is GEAIGNYY, CDR2 EKD. The CDR3 region has the DNA TGTGCCTGTGACATACTGGGGGGAATGGGCACCGATAAACTCATTTTT. Protein: CACDILGGMGTDKLIF.

This clone is medium-sized by share. Other nucleotide sequences from this sample produce the same CDR3. The chain recombines TRDV2 with TRDJ1, with 8 bases identical to TRDD3. The CDR3 loop spans 19 amino acids. Germline lookup yields CDR1 GEAIGNYY and CDR2 EKD. J lost 1 base, V lost 0 bases, and 15 bases had no gene match. This CDR3 is CACDTVGGGFPSATDKLIF. Written as DNA, the CDR3 is TGTGCCTGTGACACCGTAGGTGGGGGATTTCCAAGTGCCACCGATAAACTCATCTTT.

This clone has more than one count but fewer than ten. The CDR3, as DNA: TGTGCCTGTGACACCGTTGGGGGAGGTCCTAAACTCATCTTT. Protein: CACDTVGGGPKLIF. J is TRDJ1 and V is TRDV2, with 7 bases aligning to TRDD3. The ends lost 0 bases at V and 7 bases at J; junction bases unmatched: 7. The CDR3 is 14 residues long. Per the germline V gene, CDR1 is GEAIGNYY and CDR2 is EKD.

For this clone: TCRdb lists the protein of a much larger clone for this DNA, which differs at residue 8, so this is likely a read error; the protein given here is translated from the DNA itself. The chain is built from TRDV2 and TRDJ1, with D perhaps matching TRDD3 (5 bases). CDR3 size: 17 residues. Germline lookup yields CDR1 GEAIGNYY and CDR2 EKD. Trimming removed 0 bases from V and 0 bases from J, with 16 bases in between. DNA for the CDR3: TGTGCCTGTGACACCGTGGGGAGAACCTCGTACACCGATAAACTCATCTTT. Translating it yields CACDTVGRTSYTDKLIF.

In this sample, this clone turned up a few times. TCRdb attributes to this sequence the protein of a much larger clone, which differs from the DNA translation at residue 13; a read error is likely, and the protein displayed is translated from the DNA. The V gene is TRDV2, the J gene TRDJ1; the D is unclear. CDR3 length: 17 residues. Trimming took 3 bases from V and 6 from J, leaving 25 bases between them. Germline CDR1 and CDR2: GEAIGNYY and EKD. The CDR3 spells CACDPLLQLDISNKLIF. The CDR3 DNA is TGTGCCTGTGACCCTCTTCTGCAACTCGATATATCCAATAAACTCATCTTT.

This clone is labeled medium-sized (0.01 to 0.1%). The rearrangement uses TRDV2 and TRDJ1; TRDD3 matches 11 bases. With V trimmed by 0 bases and J by 0 bases, 8 bases remained unmatched. The CDR3 sequence is 18 residues long. Germline assignment: CDR1 GEAIGNYY and CDR2 EKD. The CDR3: CACDTVGLGDTNTDKLIF. The CDR3 bases are TGTGCCTGTGACACCGTCGGGTTGGGGGATACGAACACCGATAAACTCATCTTT.

This clone was counted only a few times. The protein recorded in TCRdb matches a much larger clone and deviates from this DNA's translation at residue 6, suggesting a read error; the protein here is obtained by translating the DNA. This rearrangement joins TRDV2 to TRDJ1; D gene ambiguous. Germline CDR1 GEAIGNYY, CDR2 EKD. CDR3 length: 15 residues. The V end lost 0 bases, the J end lost 3 bases, and 13 bases lay between the germline ends. CDR3 sequence: CACDTVGLPSDKLIF. For the CDR3, the DNA is TGTGCCTGTGACACCGTGGGCTTGCCTTCCGATAAACTCATCTTT.

A remark on this clone: The TCRdb protein, from a much larger clone, departs from this DNA's translation at residue 12, likely by read error; the protein shown derives from the DNA. This rearrangement joins TRDV2 to TRDJ1, with 8 bases aligning to TRDD3. Per the germline V gene, CDR1 is GEAIGNYY and CDR2 is EKD. Unmatched junction bases numbered 12, after V lost 1 base and J lost 0 bases. CDR3 length: 18 residues. The CDR3 DNA follows: TGTGCCTGTGACACGATTACTGGGGGTGCTTCTCACACCGATAAACTCATCTTT. It encodes CACDTITGGASHTDKLIF.

This clone turned up a few times. One base separates it from a far larger clone, so it is likely a read error. The sample has other DNA sequences that encode this CDR3 too. The chain has TRDV2 and TRDJ1; the match to TRDD3 covers 11 bases. The CDR3 length is 23 residues. V dropped 3 bases and J dropped 0; count of bases not matched to a gene: 26. Per the germline V gene, CDR1 is GEAIGNYY and CDR2 is EKD. CDR3 sequence (DNA): TGTGCCTGTGACCCGCTCTCCCACCGGGTGGGGGATACGAGTTCATATGACACCGATAAACTCATCTTT. It is translated as CACDPLSHRVGDTSSYDTDKLIF.

The genes are TRDV2 and TRDJ1, with TRDD3 matching over 8 bases. V was clipped by 5 bases and J by 3 bases; unmatched bases: 16. The germline V gene encodes CDR1 GEAIGNYY and CDR2 EKD. CDR3 length equals 17 residues. CDR3 nucleotides: TGTGCCTGTGTCGGCCTACTGGGGATACTCGCTCCCGATAAACTCATCTTT. It encodes CACVGLLGILAPDKLIF.

This clone was counted a few times. TCRdb attributes to this sequence the protein of a much larger clone, which differs from the DNA translation at residue 5; a read error is likely, and the protein displayed is translated from the DNA. The rearrangement links TRDV2 to TRDJ1; D may be TRDD3 (5 bases). CDR3 length equals 15 residues. The germline gives CDR1 GEAIGNYY, CDR2 EKD. Trimming cost V 2 bases and J 7 bases, with 19 bases left between them. In DNA, the CDR3 is TGTGCCTGTGACATGCTCTTGAAAGGGGAGAGTAAACTCATCTTT. This codes for CACDMLLKGESKLIF.

With regard to this clone: TCRdb shows a much larger clone's protein in place of this DNA's translation, and the two differ at residue 8, likely through a read error; the protein shown is translated from the DNA. The chain recombines TRDV2 with TRDJ1, with D perhaps matching TRDD3 (5 bases). The CDR3 has 14 residues. Germline V lookup: CDR1 GEAIGNYY, CDR2 EKD. The V and J ends lost 3 bases and 1 base respectively, with 11 bases between them. CDR3 coding DNA: TGTGCCTGTGACGGGATTAGGGGCACCGATAAACTCATCTTT. As protein: CACDGIRGTDKLIF.

The chain combines TRDV2 with TRDJ1; 8 bases line up with TRDD3. Germline CDR1 reads GEAIGNYY; CDR2 reads EKD. The CDR3 contains 12 residues. V trimming: 3 bases; J trimming: 8 bases; junction bases outside the gene matches: 4. The CDR3 nucleotides read TGTGCCTGTGACCAACTGGGGGCCAAACTCATCTTT. Its protein is CACDQLGAKLIF.

By proportion, this clone is large. The genes are TRDV2 and TRDJ1; TRDD3 aligns across 11 bases. Germline CDR1 is GEAIGNYY and CDR2 is EKD. The V gene end was trimmed by 0 bases and the J gene end by 1 base; junction bases not matched to a gene: 12. The CDR3 runs 19 residues. The CDR3 loop reads CACDTVKLGDTRGTDKLIF. The CDR3 coding sequence is TGTGCCTGTGACACCGTAAAGTTGGGGGATACGCGAGGCACCGATAAACTCATCTTT.

In the case of this clone: A read error may explain this, as a much larger clone is one base away. V and J are TRDV2 and TRDJ3; 9 positions match TRDD3. V trimming: 0 bases; J trimming: 1 base; junction bases outside the gene matches: 15. CDR1 and CDR2 (germline): GEAIGNYY, EKD. The CDR3 runs to 22 residues. The CDR3 reads CACDTAALGDAIRSWDTRQMFF. In nucleotides, the CDR3 is TGTGCCTGTGACACCGCCGCGCTGGGGGATGCGATAAGGTCCTGGGACACCCGACAGATGTTTTTC.

Comment on this clone: A far more abundant clone sits one base away, making this likely a read error. Other DNA sequences in this sample translate to the same CDR3. This chain joins TRDV2 and TRDJ1, with 11 bases aligning to TRDD3. The CDR3 contains 16 residues. The germline gives CDR1 GEAIGNYY, CDR2 EKD. The V gene end was trimmed by 7 bases and the J gene end by 1 base; junction bases not matched to a gene: 10. This CDR3 reads CACDGMGDTSTDKLIF. The CDR3 DNA sequence: TGTGCCTGCGACGGGATGGGGGATACGTCCACCGATAAACTCATCTTT.

A word on this clone: A far larger clone is one base from this, pointing to a likely read error. Other nucleotide sequences from this sample produce the same CDR3. The gene calls are TRDV2 and TRDJ3, with 10 bases identical to TRDD3. This CDR3 has 22 amino acids. Germline lookup yields CDR1 GEAIGNYY and CDR2 EKD. V lost 0 bases to trimming and J lost 0 bases; unmatched junction nucleotides: 13. CDR3 loop: CACDTGFTGGFGSSWDTRQMFF. CDR3 nucleotides: TGTGCCTGTGACACCGGCTTCACTGGGGGATTCGGAAGCTCCTGGGACACCCGACAGATGTTTTTC.

Concerning this clone itself: A read error likely explains this, since a far larger clone differs by one base. At the DNA level, this CDR3 is encoded by other sequences in the same sample as well. The V gene is TRDV2, the J gene TRDJ1; 7 bases match TRDD3. The CDR3 length is 14 residues. CDR1 and CDR2 from the germline V gene are GEAIGNYY and EKD. The CDR3 reads CACDTLGVTDKLIF. CDR3 bases: TGTGCCTGTGACACCCTGGGGGTCACCGATAAACTCATCTTC.

Points on this clone: A much larger clone differs by one base, so this may be a read error. CDR3 region: CACGTLLGAPSTSKLIF. In DNA form, the CDR3 reads TGTGCCTGTGGCACTTTACTGGGGGCTCCCTCCACCTCTAAACTCATCTTT. The rearrangement joins TRDV2 to TRDJ1; 8 bases fit TRDD3. Looked up from germline, CDR1 is GEAIGNYY and CDR2 is EKD. The CDR3 runs 17 residues. J lost 7 bases, V lost 5 bases, and 20 bases had no gene match.

About this clone: Possible read error: a much larger clone is one base away. The chain carries TRDV2 and TRDJ3; D is undetermined. Germline loops: CDR1 GEAIGNYY, CDR2 EKD. This CDR3 is built from 18 residues. The CDR3 DNA sequence: TGTGCCTGTGACACCGGTTCTGCTAGCTCCCGGGACACCCGACAGATGTTTTTC. Translation gives CACDTGSASSRDTRQMFF.

About this clone itself: A clone one base away is much larger, so this may be a read error. The sample has other DNA sequences that encode this CDR3 too. V usage is TRDV2 and J usage is TRDJ3, with 13 bases aligning to TRDD3. The CDR3 is 24 residues long. Germline CDR1 is GEAIGNYY and CDR2 is EKD. Losses at the gene ends were 0 bases for V and 1 base for J; bases not matched to a gene: 17. The CDR3 region is CACDTVSRTGGYEGSSWDTRQMFF. The CDR3 DNA sequence: TGTGCCTGTGACACCGTTTCCCGTACTGGGGGATACGAAGGGAGTTCCTGGGACACCCGACAGATGTTTTTC.

This clone has a handful of counts. The TCRdb protein comes from a much larger clone and disagrees with this DNA's translation at residue 5, likely due to a read error; the protein given here is derived from the DNA. CDR3 in amino acids: CACDTLLQLDISDKLIF. The DNA of the CDR3 is TGTGCCTGTGACACTCTTCTGCAACTCGATATATCCGATAAACTCATCTTT. V usage is TRDV2 and J usage is TRDJ1, with no clear D. Germline CDR1 is GEAIGNYY and CDR2 is EKD. CDR3 length: 17 residues. Trimming shortened V by 1 base and J by 3 bases, and 20 bases separated the two germline ends.

The J gene is TRDJ3, the V gene TRDV2; no clear D gene. This CDR3 is built from 18 residues. Trimming removed 0 bases at V and 0 bases at J, with 11 bases between. Looked up from germline, CDR1 is GEAIGNYY and CDR2 is EKD. For the CDR3, the DNA is TGTGCCTGTGACACCGCGGAGGGAAGCTCCTGGGACACCCGACAGATGTTTTTC. Translation gives CACDTAEGSSWDTRQMFF.

This clone is medium-sized. A read error likely explains this, since a far larger clone differs by one base. The rearrangement links TRDV2 to TRDJ1; 12 nucleotides line up with TRDD3. Germline loops: CDR1 GEAIGNYY, CDR2 EKD. The CDR3 has 17 amino acids. J lost 4 bases, V lost 3 bases, and 11 bases had no gene match. The chain's CDR3 is CACDALTGGYRDDKLIF. CDR3 in DNA: TGTGCCTGTGACGCGCTTACTGGGGGATACCGAGACGATAAACTCATCTTT.

The table lists this clone with a few counts. A far larger clone differs by one base, so this is likely a read error. Different DNA sequences within this sample yield the same CDR3. The CDR3 nucleotides are TGTGCCTGTGACACTGTAGGGCTGGGGGATACGTACACCGATAAACTCATCTTT. Residues: CACDTVGLGDTYTDKLIF. The chain carries TRDV2 and TRDJ1; 12 bases are a match to TRDD3. Germline V gives CDR1 GEAIGNYY, CDR2 EKD. The trim removed 1 base at V and 0 bases at J, leaving 8 bases unmatched. CDR3 length: 18 amino acids.

By proportion, this clone is large. The sample has other DNA sequences that encode this CDR3 too. The V gene is TRDV2, the J gene TRDJ1, with D possibly being TRDD3 (6 bases). Germline V CDR1 and CDR2: GEAIGNYY, EKD. The CDR3 is made up of 19 amino acids. V was cut by 3 bases and J by 0 bases, with 25 bases left in between. As DNA, the CDR3 is TGTGCCTGTGACCATCTGGAGTCTGGGGATCCCTCTTACACCGATAAACTCATCTTT. It yields the protein CACDHLESGDPSYTDKLIF.

By sample share, this clone is medium-sized (0.01 to 0.1%). This sequence is one base from a far larger clone and is likely a read error. This sample also contains other DNA sequences that code for the same CDR3. This rearrangement joins TRDV2 to TRDJ1, with TRDD2 as a possible D gene (8 bases). Looked up from germline, CDR1 is GEAIGNYY and CDR2 is EKD. The CDR3 is made up of 21 amino acids. The CDR3 region has the DNA TGTGCCTGTGACTCGGTCCTTCCTAAGAAGCCCTTCACTGGGGTTACCGATAAACTCATCTTC. The encoded protein is CACDSVLPKKPFTGVTDKLIF.